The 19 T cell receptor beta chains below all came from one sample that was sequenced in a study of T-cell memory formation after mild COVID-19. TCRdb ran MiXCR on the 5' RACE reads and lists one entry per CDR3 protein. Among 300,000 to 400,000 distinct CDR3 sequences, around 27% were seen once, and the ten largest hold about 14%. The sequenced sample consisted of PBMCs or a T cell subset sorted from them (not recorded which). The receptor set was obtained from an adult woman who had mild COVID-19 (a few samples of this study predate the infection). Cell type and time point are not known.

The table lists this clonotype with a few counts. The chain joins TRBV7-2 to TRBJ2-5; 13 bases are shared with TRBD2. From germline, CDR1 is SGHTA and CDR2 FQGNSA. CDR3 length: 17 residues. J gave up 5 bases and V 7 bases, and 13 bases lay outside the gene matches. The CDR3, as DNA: TGTGCCAGCACCGGGGGGGGACTAGCGGGAAATAAGGAGACCCAGTACTTC. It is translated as CASTGGGLAGNKETQYF.

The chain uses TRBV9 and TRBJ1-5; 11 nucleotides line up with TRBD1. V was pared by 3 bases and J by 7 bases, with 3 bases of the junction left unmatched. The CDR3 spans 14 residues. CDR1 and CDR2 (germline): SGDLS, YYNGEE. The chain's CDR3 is CASSAGQGAQPQHF. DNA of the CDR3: TGTGCCAGCAGCGCTGGACAGGGGGCACAGCCCCAGCATTTT. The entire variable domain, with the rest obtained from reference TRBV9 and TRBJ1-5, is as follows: DSGVTQTPKHLITATGQRVTLRCSPRSGDLSVYWYQQSLDQGLQFLIQYYNGEERAKGNILERFSAQQFPDLHSELNLSSLELGDSALYFCASSAGQGAQPQHFGDGTRLSIL.

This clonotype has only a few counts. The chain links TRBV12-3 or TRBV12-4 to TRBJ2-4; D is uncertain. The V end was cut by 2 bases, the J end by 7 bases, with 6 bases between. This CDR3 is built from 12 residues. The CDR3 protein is CASSLTNNIQYF. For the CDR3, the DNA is TGTGCCAGCAGTTTAACGAACAACATTCAGTACTTC.

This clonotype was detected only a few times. The CDR3 sequence: CATSSFGTSGRPGELFF. DNA for the CDR3: TGTGCCACCAGCAGTTTCGGGACTAGCGGGAGACCCGGGGAGCTGTTTTTT. The rearrangement uses TRBV15 and TRBJ2-2; 14 bases line up with TRBD2. The germline V gene has CDR1 LNHNV and CDR2 YYDKDF (reference sequence). CDR3 length: 17 amino acids. The trim removed 3 bases at V and 6 bases at J, leaving 6 bases unmatched.

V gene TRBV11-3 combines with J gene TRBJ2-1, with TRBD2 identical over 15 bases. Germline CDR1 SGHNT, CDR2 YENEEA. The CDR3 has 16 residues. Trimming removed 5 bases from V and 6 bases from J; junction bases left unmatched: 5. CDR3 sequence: CASSKGLAGGFNEQFF. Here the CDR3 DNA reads TGTGCCAGCAGCAAGGGACTAGCGGGGGGATTCAATGAGCAGTTCTTC.

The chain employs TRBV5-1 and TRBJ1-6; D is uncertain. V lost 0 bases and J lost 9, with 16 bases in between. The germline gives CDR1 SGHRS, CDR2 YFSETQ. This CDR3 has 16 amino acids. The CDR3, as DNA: TGCGCCAGCAGCTTGGGAGGCAGGTCGACGGGTTCACCCCTCCACTTT. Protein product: CASSLGGRSTGSPLHF.

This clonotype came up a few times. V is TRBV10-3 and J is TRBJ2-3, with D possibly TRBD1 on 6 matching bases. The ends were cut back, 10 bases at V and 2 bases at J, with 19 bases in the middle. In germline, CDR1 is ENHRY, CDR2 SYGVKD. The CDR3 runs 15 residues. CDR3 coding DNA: TGTGCCACCTCACGCCCAGGGGCTGACACAGATACGCAGTATTTT. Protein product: CATSRPGADTDTQYF.

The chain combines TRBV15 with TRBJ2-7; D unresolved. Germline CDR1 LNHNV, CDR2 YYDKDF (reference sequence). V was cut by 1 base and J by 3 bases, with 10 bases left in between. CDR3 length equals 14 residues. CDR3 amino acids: CATSRGSFNYEQYF. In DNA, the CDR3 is TGTGCCACCAGCAGAGGATCCTTTAACTACGAGCAGTACTTC.

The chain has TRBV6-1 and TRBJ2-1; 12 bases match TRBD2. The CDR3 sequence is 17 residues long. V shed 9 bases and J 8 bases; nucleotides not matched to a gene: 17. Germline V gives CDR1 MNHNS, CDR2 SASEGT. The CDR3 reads CARHGRASGRVSDEQFF. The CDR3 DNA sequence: TGTGCCAGACATGGGAGGGCTAGCGGGAGGGTAAGCGATGAGCAGTTCTTC.

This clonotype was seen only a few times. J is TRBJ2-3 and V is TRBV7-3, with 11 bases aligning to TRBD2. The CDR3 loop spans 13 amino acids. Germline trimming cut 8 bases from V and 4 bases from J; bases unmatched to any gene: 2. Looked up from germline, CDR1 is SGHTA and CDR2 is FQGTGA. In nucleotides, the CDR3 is TGTGCCAGCGGACTAGCGGGCCCAGATACGCAGTATTTT. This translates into CASGLAGPDTQYF.

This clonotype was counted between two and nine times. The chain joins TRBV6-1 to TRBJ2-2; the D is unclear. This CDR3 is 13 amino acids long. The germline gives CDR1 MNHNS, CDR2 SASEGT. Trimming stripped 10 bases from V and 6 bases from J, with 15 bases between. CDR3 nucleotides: TGTGCCACCCTCCGGCTAGAGGCCGGGGAGCTGTTTTTT. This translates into CATLRLEAGELFF.

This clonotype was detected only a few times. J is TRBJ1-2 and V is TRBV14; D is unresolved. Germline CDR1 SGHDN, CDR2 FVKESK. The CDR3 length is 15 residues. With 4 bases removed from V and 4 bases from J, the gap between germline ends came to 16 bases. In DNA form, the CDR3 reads TGTGCCAGCAGCCCACCCTCGACGGCGTTCTATGGCTACACCTTC. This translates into CASSPPSTAFYGYTF.

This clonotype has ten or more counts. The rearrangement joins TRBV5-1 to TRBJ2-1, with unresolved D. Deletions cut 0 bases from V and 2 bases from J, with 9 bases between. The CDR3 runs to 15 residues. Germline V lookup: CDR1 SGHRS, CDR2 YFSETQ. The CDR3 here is CASSLAIGAYNEQFF. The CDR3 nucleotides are TGCGCCAGCAGCTTGGCCATTGGCGCCTACAATGAGCAGTTCTTC.

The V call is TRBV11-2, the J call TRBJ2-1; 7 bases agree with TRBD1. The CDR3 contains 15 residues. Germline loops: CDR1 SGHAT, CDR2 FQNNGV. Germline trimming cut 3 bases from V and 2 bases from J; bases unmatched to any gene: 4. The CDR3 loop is CASSFTGETYNEQFF. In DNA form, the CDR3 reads TGTGCCAGCAGCTTCACAGGGGAAACCTACAATGAGCAGTTCTTC.

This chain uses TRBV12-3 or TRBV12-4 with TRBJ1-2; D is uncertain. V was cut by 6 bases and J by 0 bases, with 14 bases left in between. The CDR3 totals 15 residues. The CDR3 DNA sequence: TGTGCCAGCAGACTGGCGGCAGGCCCTAACTATGGCTACACCTTC. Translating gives CASRLAAGPNYGYTF.

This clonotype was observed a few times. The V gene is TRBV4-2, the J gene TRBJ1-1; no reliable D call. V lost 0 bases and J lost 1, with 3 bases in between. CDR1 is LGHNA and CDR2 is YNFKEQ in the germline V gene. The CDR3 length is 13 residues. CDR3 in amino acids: CASSQDGNTEAFF. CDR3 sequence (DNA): TGTGCCAGCAGCCAAGATGGGAACACTGAAGCTTTCTTT.

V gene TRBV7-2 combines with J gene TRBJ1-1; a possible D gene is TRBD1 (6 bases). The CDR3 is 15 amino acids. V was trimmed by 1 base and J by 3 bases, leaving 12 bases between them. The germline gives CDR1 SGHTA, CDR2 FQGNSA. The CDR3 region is CASSLVGGLYTEAFF. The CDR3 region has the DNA TGTGCCAGCAGCTTAGTGGGGGGGCTTTACACTGAAGCTTTCTTT.

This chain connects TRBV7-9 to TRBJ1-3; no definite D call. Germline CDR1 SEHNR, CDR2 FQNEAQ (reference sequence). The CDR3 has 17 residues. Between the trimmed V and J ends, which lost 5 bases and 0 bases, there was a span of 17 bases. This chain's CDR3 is CASSLRKGLASGNTIYF. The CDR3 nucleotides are TGTGCCAGCAGCCTAAGGAAGGGCTTAGCCTCTGGAAACACCATATATTTT. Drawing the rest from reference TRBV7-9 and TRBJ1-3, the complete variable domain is DTGVSQNPRHKITKRGQNVTFRCDPISEHNRLYWYRQTLGQGPEFLTYFQNEAQLEKSRLLSDRFSAERPKGSFSTLEIQRTEQGDSAMYLCASSLRKGLASGNTIYFGEGSWLTVV.

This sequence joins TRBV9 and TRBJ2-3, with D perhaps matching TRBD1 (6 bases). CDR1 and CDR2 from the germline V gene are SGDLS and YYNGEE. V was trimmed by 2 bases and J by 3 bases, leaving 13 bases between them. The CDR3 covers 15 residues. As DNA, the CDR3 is TGTGCCAGCAGCGTCCCAGGGGCGACGACAGATACGCAGTATTTT. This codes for CASSVPGATTDTQYF.